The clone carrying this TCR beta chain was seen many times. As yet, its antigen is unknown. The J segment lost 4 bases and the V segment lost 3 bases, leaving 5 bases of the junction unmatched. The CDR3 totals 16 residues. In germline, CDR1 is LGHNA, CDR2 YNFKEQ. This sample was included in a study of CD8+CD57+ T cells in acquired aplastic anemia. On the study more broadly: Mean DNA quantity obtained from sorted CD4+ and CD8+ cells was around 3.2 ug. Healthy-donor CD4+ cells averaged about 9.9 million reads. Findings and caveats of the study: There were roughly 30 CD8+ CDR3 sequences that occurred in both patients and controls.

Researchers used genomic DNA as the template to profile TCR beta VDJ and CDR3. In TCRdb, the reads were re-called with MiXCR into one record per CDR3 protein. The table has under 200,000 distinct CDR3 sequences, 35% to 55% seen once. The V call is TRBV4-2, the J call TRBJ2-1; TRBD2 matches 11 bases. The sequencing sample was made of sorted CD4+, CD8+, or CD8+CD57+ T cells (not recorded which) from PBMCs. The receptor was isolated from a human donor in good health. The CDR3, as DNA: TGTGCCAGCAGCCAGGCGGCTAGCGGGAGGTACAATGAGCAGTTCTTC. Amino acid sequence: CASSQAASGRYNEQFF.